A selection of T cell receptor beta chains follows, all from one sample in a study of Ad26.COV2.S vaccination and SARS-CoV-2 variants. Only in-frame clones appear in the TCRdb table, and some are missing; sequencing was by immunoSEQ multiplex PCR. The data contain roughly 320,000 clones, around four fifths of them singletons. Material: peripheral blood, obtained in a trial of Ad26.COV2.S vaccine versus placebo. The receptors here all came from a person between 18 and 60 years old who received the Ad26.COV2.S COVID-19 vaccine or a placebo. Both conserved end residues are part of each CDR3. D genes are given only for firm matches. Only some rows state a clone size, as once, few, many or a class for expanded clones.

V gene,J gene,D gene,clone size,CDR3 DNA,CDR3 protein
TRBV25-1,TRBJ1-1,NA,once,TGTGCCAGCAGTGAATGGGGGAACACTGAAGCTTTCTTT,CASSEWGNTEAFF
TRBV6-5,TRBJ2-7,TRBD2,few,TGTGCCAGCAGTTACTCTCTCGGGGGGGGCTTCTACGAGCAGTACTTC,CASSYSLGGGFYEQYF
TRBV2,TRBJ1-1,NA,NA,TGTGCCAGCAGTCCTCGTACACCGGGACACCCGAACACTGAAGCTTTCTTT,CASSPRTPGHPNTEAFF
TRBV6-5,TRBJ1-1,TRBD1,NA,TGTGCCAGCAGGGAGAGGGACAGGGAAGCTTTCTTT,CASRERDREAFF
TRBV2,TRBJ1-4,NA,NA,TGTGCCAGCAGTGAAGGGCACAAAGGTTATCGCTCTAATGAAAAACTGTTTTTT,CASSEGHKGYRSNEKLFF
TRBV27,TRBJ1-5,NA,NA,TGTGCCAGCAGTTTATCAGGGGCGCGAGGTTATTATAGCAATCAGCCCCAGCATTTT,CASSLSGARGYYSNQPQHF
TRBV18,TRBJ2-7,NA,few,TGTGCCAGCGGGAGTGCGGACAGTGCTAACTACGAGCAGTACTTC,CASGSADSANYEQYF
TRBV5-1,TRBJ1-2,NA,NA,TGCGCCAGCAGCTTCTCCACGGATGGCTACACCTTC,CASSFSTDGYTF
TRBV7-2,TRBJ2-3,NA,NA,TGTGCCAGCACGCATCAGGGACGAAACACAGATACGCAGTATTTT,CASTHQGRNTDTQYF
TRBV5-5,TRBJ2-1,TRBD2,once,TGTGCCAGCAGCTTGGCCGAGGAGCGGGGCCATTCCTACAATGAGCAGTTCTTC,CASSLAEERGHSYNEQFF
TRBV27,TRBJ1-2,NA,few,TGTGCCAGCAGTTTGACCTACACGTCCGGCTACACCTTC,CASSLTYTSGYTF
TRBV5-5,TRBJ1-2,TRBD1,NA,TGTGCCAGCAGCTCAACCCCAGGGGGAGCTAACTATGGCTACACCTTC,CASSSTPGGANYGYTF
TRBV4-2,TRBJ2-7,TRBD1,NA,TGTGCCAGCAGTCGTACTCCCGGGACAGGGTCCTACGAGCAGTACTTC,CASSRTPGTGSYEQYF
TRBV2,TRBJ1-5,NA,NA,TGTGCCAGCAGTGAAGCGCCTCGGATTATACAGCCCCAGCATTTT,CASSEAPRIIQPQHF
TRBV6-5,TRBJ1-6,NA,NA,TGTGCCAGCAGGGAGGGTCCTGCAACACCCCTCCACTTT,CASREGPATPLHF
TRBV2,TRBJ2-5,NA,NA,TGTGCCAGCAGTGTTAACAGGGAAATACAAGAGACCCAGTACTTC,CASSVNREIQETQYF
TRBV20-1,TRBJ1-6,NA,few,TGCAGTGCTAGTGGCAGCCCGCAGGATTCACCCCTCCACTTT,CSASGSPQDSPLHF
TRBV4-1,TRBJ1-6,TRBD1,once,TGCGCCAGCAGCCAAGATTCGGGACAGGGGGTTTCACCCCTCCACTTT,CASSQDSGQGVSPLHF
TRBV24-1,TRBJ2-1,TRBD2,NA,TGTGCCACCAGTGACCCGCGGGGGGACTCCTACAATGAGCAGTTCTTC,CATSDPRGDSYNEQFF
TRBV18,TRBJ2-4,NA,few,TGTGCCAGCTCACCACCCTTCGACCTCACCGCCAAAAACATTCAGTACTTC,CASSPPFDLTAKNIQYF
TRBV19,TRBJ2-7,NA,many,TGTGCCAGTAGTTCCTGGTTGGACTACGAGCAGTACTTC,CASSSWLDYEQYF
TRBV5-4,TRBJ1-1,NA,few,TGTGCCAGCAGCTTGGAGGGTGGGCATACGCAAGCTTTCTTT,CASSLEGGHTQAFF
TRBV2,TRBJ1-3,TRBD1,NA,TGTGCCAGCAGCGCATCCCGCACAGGGGTTGGAAACACCATATATTTT,CASSASRTGVGNTIYF
TRBV27,TRBJ1-5,TRBD1,NA,TGTGCCAGCAGTCTGACAGGGGTTAGCAATCAGCCCCAGCATTTT,CASSLTGVSNQPQHF
TRBV5-1,TRBJ2-3,NA,once,TGCGCCAGCAGCTTGGCCGAGGATACGCAGTATTTT,CASSLAEDTQYF
TRBV10-1,TRBJ2-2,TRBD2,NA,TGCGCCAGCAGCCCGGGACTAGCCACCGGGGAGCTGTTTTTT,CASSPGLATGELFF
TRBV14,TRBJ1-3,TRBD1,NA,TGTGCCAGCAGCCAGAGGGACAGGGGGTTACCCTCTGGAAACACCATATATTTT,CASSQRDRGLPSGNTIYF